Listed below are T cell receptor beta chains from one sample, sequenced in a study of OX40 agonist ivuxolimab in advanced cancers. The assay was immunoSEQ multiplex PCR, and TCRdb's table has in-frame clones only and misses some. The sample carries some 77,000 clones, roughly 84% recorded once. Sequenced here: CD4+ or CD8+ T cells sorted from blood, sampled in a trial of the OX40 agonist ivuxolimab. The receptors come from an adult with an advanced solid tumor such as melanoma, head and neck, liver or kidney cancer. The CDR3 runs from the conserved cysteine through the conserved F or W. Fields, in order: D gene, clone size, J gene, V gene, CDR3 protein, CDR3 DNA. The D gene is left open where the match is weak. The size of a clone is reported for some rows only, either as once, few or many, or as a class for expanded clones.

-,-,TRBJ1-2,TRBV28,CASSLGREYGYTF,TGTGCCAGCAGTTTGGGGAGGGAGTATGGCTACACCTTC
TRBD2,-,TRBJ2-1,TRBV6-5,CASSPPSGGYNEQFF,TGTGCCAGCAGCCCCCCTAGCGGGGGTTACAATGAGCAGTTCTTC
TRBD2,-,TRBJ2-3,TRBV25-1,CASSARTSGVIDTQYF,TGTGCCAGCAGTGCCCGGACTAGCGGGGTGATAGATACGCAGTATTTT
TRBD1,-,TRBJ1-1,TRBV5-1,CASSLRQGPLSTEAFF,TGCGCCAGCAGCTTGAGACAGGGGCCCCTCTCCACTGAAGCTTTCTTT
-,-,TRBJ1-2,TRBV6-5,CASSEAFGFGYTF,TGTGCCAGCAGTGAAGCGTTCGGATTTGGCTACACCTTC
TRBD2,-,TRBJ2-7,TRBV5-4,CASSLMTSGGYEQYF,TGTGCCAGCAGCTTGATGACTAGCGGGGGCTACGAGCAGTACTTC
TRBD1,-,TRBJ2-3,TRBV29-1,CSVPAQGQGSDTQYF,TGCAGCGTGCCAGCTCAAGGACAGGGTTCGGATACGCAGTATTTT
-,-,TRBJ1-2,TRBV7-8,CASSFGFRDDYGYTF,TGTGCCAGCAGCTTTGGGTTCAGGGATGACTATGGCTACACCTTC
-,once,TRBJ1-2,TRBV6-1,CASSTAVNYGYTF,TGTGCCAGCAGTACGGCCGTAAACTATGGCTACACCTTC
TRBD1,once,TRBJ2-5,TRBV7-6,CASSQTGVGETQYF,TGTGCCAGCAGTCAGACAGGGGTCGGAGAGACCCAGTACTTC
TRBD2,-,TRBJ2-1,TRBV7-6,CASSLVSAAGGRNEQFF,TGTGCCAGCAGCTTAGTGAGTGCAGCGGGGGGTCGTAATGAGCAGTTCTTC
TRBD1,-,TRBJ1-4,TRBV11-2,CASSLTGQQNEKLFF,TGTGCCAGCAGCTTAACGGGACAGCAGAATGAAAAACTGTTTTTT
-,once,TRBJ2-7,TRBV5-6,CASSPAAGAYEQYF,TGTGCCAGCAGCCCAGCGGCAGGGGCCTACGAGCAGTACTTC
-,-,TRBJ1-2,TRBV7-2,CASNFPGGASDGYTF,TGTGCCAGCAATTTCCCGGGGGGGGCGAGTGATGGCTACACCTTC
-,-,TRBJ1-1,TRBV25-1,CASSRTGRMNTEAFF,TGTGCCAGCAGTCGGACGGGGCGCATGAACACTGAAGCTTTCTTT
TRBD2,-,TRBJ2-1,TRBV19,CAVGGASSHEQFF,TGTGCCGTCGGGGGGGCCTCAAGTCATGAGCAGTTCTTC
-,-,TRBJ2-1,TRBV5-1,CASSLGIPSSYNEQFF,TGCGCCAGCAGCTTGGGGATACCGAGCTCCTACAATGAGCAGTTCTTC
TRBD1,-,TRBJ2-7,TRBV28,CASSRGGDRVRNEQYF,TGTGCCAGCAGTCGGGGTGGGGACAGGGTGAGGAACGAGCAGTACTTC
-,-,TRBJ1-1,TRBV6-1,CASSGRSKVGAFF,TGTGCCAGCAGTGGACGGTCAAAGGTGGGGGCTTTCTTT
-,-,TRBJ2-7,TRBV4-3,CASSSSPGGAGYEQYF,TGCGCCAGCAGCTCCAGTCCGGGGGGCGCAGGATACGAGCAGTACTTC
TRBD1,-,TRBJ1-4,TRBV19,CATQSRDRGRKLFF,TGTGCCACCCAAAGCCGGGACAGGGGGCGAAAACTGTTTTTT
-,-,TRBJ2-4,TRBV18,CASSPPGEGTTKNIQYF,TGTGCCAGCTCACCACCGGGGGAAGGGACAACCAAAAACATTCAGTACTTC
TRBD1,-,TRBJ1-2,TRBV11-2,CASSHQTGPRSYGYTF,TGTGCCAGCAGCCATCAGACAGGGCCTCGTTCCTATGGCTACACCTTC
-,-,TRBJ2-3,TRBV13,CASSLGVAQGSGAQYF,TGTGCCAGCAGCTTAGGCGTAGCCCAAGGATCTGGGGCGCAGTATTTT
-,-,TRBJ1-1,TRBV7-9,CASSLQQGTEAFF,TGTGCCAGCAGCTTGCAACAGGGCACTGAAGCTTTCTTT
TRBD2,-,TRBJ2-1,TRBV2,CASSFRGRARGNEQFF,TGTGCCAGCAGTTTCCGCGGGAGGGCCAGGGGCAATGAGCAGTTCTTC
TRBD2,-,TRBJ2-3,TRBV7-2,CASSLSGTSRDTQYF,TGTGCCAGCAGCTTATCCGGGACTAGCAGGGATACGCAGTATTTT